This TCR beta chain originates from a study of PD-1 blockade in classical Hodgkin lymphoma (dated by TCRdb to 2019 to 2021). For context, the study as a whole: The study used CyTOF and TCR beta sequencing to define a peripheral blood immune signature of response to PD-1 blockade in classical Hodgkin lymphoma.

The paper as a whole reports these results and caveats: Baseline TCR diversity was reported to be lower in newly diagnosed patients than in healthy donors, and even lower in relapsed/refractory patients. The study was restricted to a single clinical trial cohort, and the causes of repertoire differences, possibly disease activity or prior therapy, were left undefined.

The sample's time point, from its label and the paper: newly diagnosed, previously untreated cHL patient sample. Using a Miltenyi CD4+ T cell isolation kit, CD4+ T cells were purified from thawed PBMCs through magnetic negative selection. PBMCs from patients with newly diagnosed, previously untreated classical Hodgkin lymphoma were sequenced as a comparison group for the relapsed/refractory trial patients. Peripheral blood was collected in 8 mL Vacutainer Cell Preparation Tubes, from which PBMCs were isolated by centrifugation and then cryopreserved. Purified CD4+ and CD8+ fractions were prepared only for cases with an additional available PBMC sample. Magnetically labelled cells were depleted on LS columns in a quadroMACS separator, and the flow-through was collected as the purified fraction. Remarks on this clone: Its binding antigen is unknown. No much larger clonotype is one base removed from it; base qualities were not supplied.

Genomic DNA was isolated using the Qiagen DNeasy kit from unsorted PBMCs as well as from negatively selected CD4+ and CD8+ fractions. TCR beta CDR3 regions were subjected to amplification by immunoSEQ multiplex PCR with primers that anneal to V and J segments. A synthetic immune receptor repertoire was used to minimize amplification bias, and any remaining bias was removed computationally after sequencing. From the authors' description of their analysis: Custom Python scripts were used to quantify repertoire diversity as the Shannon entropy index. Unsorted, CD4+ and CD8+ repertoires were examined separately, except in combined analyses, for which CD4+ and CD8+ sequences were merged in silico. TCRdb obtained this table from immuneACCESS and retained in-frame rearrangements with V and J assigned. These tables miss some clones; where compared with another copy, unresolved V genes account for less than half of the shortfall, and the remainder is unexplained. The DNA gave D and trimming, while V, J and clone size come from that table. Counted in this sample were about 35,000 clones; 80% to 90% of them appeared once. Clones ranked in the top ten supply less than 0.25% of the sample.

The sequencing sample was made of CD4+ T cells from blood. The receptor comes from a human donor with classical Hodgkin lymphoma.

Here is the DNA: TGTGCCAGCAGTCCAAATGCCCCATATGAAAAACTGTTTTTT. Translated, this gives CASSPNAPYEKLFF. Recombination connected TRBV2 to TRBJ1-4; the D gene identity is not certain. The trim is 5 bases for V and 6 bases for J, with a gap of 13 bases between the germline ends. Via the germline V gene, CDR1 is SNHLY and CDR2 FYNNEI. Including cysteine and phenylalanine, the CDR3 has 14 amino acids. CDR3 DNA is the only sequence kept; it has 42 bases, read in frame from the first base.